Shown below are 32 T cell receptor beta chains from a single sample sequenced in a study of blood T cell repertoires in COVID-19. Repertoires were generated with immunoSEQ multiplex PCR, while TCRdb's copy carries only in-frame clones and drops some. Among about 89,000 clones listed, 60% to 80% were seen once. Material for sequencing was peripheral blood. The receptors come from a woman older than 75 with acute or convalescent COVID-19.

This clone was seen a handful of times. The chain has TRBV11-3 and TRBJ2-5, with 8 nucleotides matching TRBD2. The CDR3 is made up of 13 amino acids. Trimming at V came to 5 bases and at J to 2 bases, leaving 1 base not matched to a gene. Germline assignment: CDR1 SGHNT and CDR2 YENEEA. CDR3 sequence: CASSRGGQETQYF. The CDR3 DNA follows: TGTGCCAGCAGCCGGGGGGGACAAGAGACCCAGTACTTC. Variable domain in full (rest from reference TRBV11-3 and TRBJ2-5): EAGVVQSPRYKIIEKKQPVAFWCNPISGHNTLYWYLQNLGQGPELLIRYENEEAVDDSQLPKDRFSAERLKGVDSTLKIQPAELGDSAVYLCASSRGGQETQYFGPGTRLLVL.

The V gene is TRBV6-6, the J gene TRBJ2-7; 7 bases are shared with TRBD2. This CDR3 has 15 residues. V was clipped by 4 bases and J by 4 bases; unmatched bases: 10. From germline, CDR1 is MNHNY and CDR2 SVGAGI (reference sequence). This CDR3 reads CASSSTSGAQYEQYF. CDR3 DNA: TGTGCCAGCAGTTCGACAAGCGGGGCCCAATACGAGCAGTACTTC.

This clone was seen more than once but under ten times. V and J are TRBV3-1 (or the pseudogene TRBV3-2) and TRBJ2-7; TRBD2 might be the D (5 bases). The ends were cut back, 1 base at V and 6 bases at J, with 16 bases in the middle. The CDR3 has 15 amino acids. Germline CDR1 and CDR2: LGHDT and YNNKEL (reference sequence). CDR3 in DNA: TGTGCCAGCAGCCAAGGCCGGACTGAAGGCGCCGAGCAGTACTTC. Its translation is CASSQGRTEGAEQYF.

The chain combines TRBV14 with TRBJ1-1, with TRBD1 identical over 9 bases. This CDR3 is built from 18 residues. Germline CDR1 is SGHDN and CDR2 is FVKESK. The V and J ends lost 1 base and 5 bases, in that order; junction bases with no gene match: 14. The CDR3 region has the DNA TGTGCCAGCAGCCAAGTAGACTCGTTCGGACAGGGGAGAACTGAAGCTTTCTTT. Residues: CASSQVDSFGQGRTEAFF.

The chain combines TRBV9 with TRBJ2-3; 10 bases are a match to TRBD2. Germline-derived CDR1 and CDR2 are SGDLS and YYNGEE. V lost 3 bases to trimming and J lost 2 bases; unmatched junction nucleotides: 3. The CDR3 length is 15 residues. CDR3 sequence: CASSALAGLTDTQYF. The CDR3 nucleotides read TGTGCCAGCAGCGCACTAGCGGGGCTCACAGATACGCAGTATTTT.

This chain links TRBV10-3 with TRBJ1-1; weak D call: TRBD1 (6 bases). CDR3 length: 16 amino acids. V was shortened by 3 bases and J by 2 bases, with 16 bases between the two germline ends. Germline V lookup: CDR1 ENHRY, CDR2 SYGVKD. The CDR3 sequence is CAISERRGTANTEAFF. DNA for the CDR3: TGTGCCATCAGTGAACGCAGGGGCACCGCTAACACTGAAGCTTTCTTT.

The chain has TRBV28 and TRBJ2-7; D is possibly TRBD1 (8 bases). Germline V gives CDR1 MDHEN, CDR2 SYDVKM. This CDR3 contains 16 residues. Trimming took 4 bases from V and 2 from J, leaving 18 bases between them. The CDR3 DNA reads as TGTGCCAGCAGTTCGCGAATACAGGGGGGGACCTACGAGCAGTACTTC. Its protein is CASSSRIQGGTYEQYF. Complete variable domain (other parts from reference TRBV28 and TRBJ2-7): DVKVTQSSRYLVKRTGEKVFLECVQDMDHENMFWYRQDPGLGLRLIYFSYDVKMKEKGDIPEGYSVSREKKERFSLILESASTNQTSMYLCASSSRIQGGTYEQYFGPGTRLTVT.

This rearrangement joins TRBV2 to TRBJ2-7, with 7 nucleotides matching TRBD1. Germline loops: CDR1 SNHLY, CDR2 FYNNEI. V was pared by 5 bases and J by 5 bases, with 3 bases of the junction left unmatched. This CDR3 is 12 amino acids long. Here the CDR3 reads CASSYRGHEQYF. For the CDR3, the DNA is TGTGCCAGCAGTTACAGGGGCCACGAGCAGTACTTC.

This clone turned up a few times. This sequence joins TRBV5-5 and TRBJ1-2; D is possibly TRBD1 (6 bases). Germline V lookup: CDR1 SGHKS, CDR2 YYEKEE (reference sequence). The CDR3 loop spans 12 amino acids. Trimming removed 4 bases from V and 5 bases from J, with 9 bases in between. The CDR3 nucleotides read TGTGCCAGCAGCGTGGGGGCGTATGGCTACACCTTC. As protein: CASSVGAYGYTF.

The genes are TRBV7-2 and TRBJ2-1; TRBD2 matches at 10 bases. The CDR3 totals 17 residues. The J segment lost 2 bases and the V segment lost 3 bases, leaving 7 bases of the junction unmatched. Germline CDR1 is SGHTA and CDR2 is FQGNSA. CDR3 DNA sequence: TGTGCCAGCAGCTTGTACCCAGCGGGGGGGCCCTACAATGAGCAGTTCTTC. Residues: CASSLYPAGGPYNEQFF.

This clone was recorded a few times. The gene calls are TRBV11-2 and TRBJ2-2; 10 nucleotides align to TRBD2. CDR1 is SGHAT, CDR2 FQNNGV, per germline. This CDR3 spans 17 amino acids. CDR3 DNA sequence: TGTGGCCCCCCCCATGCCCAGCGGGGGGGGAAGGCCGGGGAGCTGTTTTTT. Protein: CGPPHAQRGGKAGELFF.

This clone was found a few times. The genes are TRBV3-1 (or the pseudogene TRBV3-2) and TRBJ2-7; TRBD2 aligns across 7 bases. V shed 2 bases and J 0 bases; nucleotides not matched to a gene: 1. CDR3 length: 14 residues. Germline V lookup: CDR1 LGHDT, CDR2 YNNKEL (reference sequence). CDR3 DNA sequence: TGTGCCAGCAGCCAACGCGGGAGCTCCTACGAGCAGTACTTC. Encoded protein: CASSQRGSSYEQYF.

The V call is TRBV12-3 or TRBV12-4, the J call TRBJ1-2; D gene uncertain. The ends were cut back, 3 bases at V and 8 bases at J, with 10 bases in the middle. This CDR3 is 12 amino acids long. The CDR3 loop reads CASSFSGSGYTF. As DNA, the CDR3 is TGTGCCAGCAGTTTCTCGGGGAGCGGCTACACCTTC.

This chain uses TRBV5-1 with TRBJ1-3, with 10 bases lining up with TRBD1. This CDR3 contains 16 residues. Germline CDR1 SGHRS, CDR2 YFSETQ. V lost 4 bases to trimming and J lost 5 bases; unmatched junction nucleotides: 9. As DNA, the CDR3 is TGCGCCAGCAGCCTCGAAGGGACAGGGGACAGAAACACCATATATTTT. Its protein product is CASSLEGTGDRNTIYF.

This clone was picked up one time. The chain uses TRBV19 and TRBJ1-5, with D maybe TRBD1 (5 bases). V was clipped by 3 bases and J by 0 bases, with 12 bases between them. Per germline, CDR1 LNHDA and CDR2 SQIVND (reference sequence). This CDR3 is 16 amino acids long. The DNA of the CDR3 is TGTGCCAGTAGTATTCAGGCAGGGATTAGCAATCAGCCCCAGCATTTT. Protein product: CASSIQAGISNQPQHF.

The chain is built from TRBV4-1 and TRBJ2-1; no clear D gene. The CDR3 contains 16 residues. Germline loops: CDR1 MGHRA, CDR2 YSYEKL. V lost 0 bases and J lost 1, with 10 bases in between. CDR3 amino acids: CASSQDTGSSYNEQFF. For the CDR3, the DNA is TGCGCCAGCAGCCAAGATACGGGTAGTTCCTACAATGAGCAGTTCTTC.

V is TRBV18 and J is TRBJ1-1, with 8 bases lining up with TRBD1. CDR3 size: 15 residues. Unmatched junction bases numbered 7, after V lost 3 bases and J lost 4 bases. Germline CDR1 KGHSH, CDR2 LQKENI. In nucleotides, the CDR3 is TGTGCCAGCTCACCGGGGACAGGAGGAGGCACTGAAGCTTTCTTT. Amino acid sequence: CASSPGTGGGTEAFF.

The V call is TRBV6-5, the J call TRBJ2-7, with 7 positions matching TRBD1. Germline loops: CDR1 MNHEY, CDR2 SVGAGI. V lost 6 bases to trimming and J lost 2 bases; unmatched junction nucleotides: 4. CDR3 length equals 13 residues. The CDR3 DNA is TGTGCCAGCAGCAGGGACAGAACCTACGAGCAGTACTTC. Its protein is CASSRDRTYEQYF.

In DNA form, the CDR3 reads TGCGCCAGCAGCTTTGGGCAGAGGGCTAACTATGGCTACACCTTC. Its protein is CASSFGQRANYGYTF. The chain uses TRBV5-1 and TRBJ1-2; D remains unclear. The germline V and J ends were trimmed by 2 bases and 0 bases, with 11 bases remaining between them. The CDR3 is 15 amino acids. Germline V gene data show CDR1 as SGHRS and CDR2 as YFSETQ. Complete variable domain (other parts from reference TRBV5-1 and TRBJ1-2): KAGVTQTPRYLIKTRGQQVTLSCSPISGHRSVSWYQQTPGQGLQFLFEYFSETQRNKGNFPGRFSGRQFSNSRSEMNVSTLELGDSALYLCASSFGQRANYGYTFGSGTRLTVV.

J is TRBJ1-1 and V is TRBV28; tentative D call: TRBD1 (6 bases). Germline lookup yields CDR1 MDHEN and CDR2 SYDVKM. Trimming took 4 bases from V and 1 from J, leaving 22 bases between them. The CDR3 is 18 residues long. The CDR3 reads CASSYTSTGLGANTEAFF. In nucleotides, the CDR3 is TGTGCCAGCAGTTATACGTCCACAGGGCTCGGAGCGAACACTGAAGCTTTCTTT. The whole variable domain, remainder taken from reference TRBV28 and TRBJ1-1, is DVKVTQSSRYLVKRTGEKVFLECVQDMDHENMFWYRQDPGLGLRLIYFSYDVKMKEKGDIPEGYSVSREKKERFSLILESASTNQTSMYLCASSYTSTGLGANTEAFFGQGTRLTVV.

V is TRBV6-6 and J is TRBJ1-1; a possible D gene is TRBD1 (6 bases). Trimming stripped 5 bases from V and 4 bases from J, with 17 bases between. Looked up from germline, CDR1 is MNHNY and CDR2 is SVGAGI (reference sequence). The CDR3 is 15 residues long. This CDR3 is CASSQSAGRGTEAFF. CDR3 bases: TGTGCCAGCAGTCAGTCGGCCGGCAGGGGCACTGAAGCTTTCTTT.

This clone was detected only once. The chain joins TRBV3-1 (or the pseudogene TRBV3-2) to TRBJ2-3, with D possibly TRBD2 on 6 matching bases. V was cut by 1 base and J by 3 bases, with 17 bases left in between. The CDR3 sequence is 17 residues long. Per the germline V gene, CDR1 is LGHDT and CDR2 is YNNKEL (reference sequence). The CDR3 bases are TGTGCCAGCAGCCAAGGGCCGGGGTCACGGGGGACAGATACGCAGTATTTT. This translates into CASSQGPGSRGTDTQYF.

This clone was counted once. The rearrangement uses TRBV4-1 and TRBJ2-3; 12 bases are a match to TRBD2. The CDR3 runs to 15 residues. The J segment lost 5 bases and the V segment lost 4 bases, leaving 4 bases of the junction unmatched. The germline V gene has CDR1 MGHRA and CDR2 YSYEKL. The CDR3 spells CASSRASGGVDTQYF. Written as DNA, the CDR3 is TGCGCCAGCAGCCGGGCTAGCGGGGGGGTAGATACGCAGTATTTT.

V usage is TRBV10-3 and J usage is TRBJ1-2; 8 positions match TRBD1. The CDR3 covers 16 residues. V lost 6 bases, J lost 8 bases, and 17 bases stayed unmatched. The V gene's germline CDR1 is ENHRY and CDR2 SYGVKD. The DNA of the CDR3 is TGTGCCATCAGCGACCCTACAGGGGGAGGGTATAGGGGCTACACCTTC. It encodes CAISDPTGGGYRGYTF.

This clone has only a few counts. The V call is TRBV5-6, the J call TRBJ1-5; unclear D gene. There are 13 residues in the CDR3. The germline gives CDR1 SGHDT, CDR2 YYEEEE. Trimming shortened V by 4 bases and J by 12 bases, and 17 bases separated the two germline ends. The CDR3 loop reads CASSQQNFISQHF. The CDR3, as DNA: TGTGCCAGCAGCCAACAAAATTTCATAAGCCAGCATTTT.

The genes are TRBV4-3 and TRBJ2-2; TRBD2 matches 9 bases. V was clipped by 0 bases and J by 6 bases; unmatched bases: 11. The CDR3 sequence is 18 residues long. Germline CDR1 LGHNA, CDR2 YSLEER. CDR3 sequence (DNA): TGCGCCAGCAGCCAAGATTCCCGCGGGGGGGCCTTTGCCGGGGAGCTGTTTTTT. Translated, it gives CASSQDSRGGAFAGELFF.

CDR3 loop: CASSGASGQTNTEAFF. CDR3 in DNA: TGTGCCAGCAGTGGGGCCTCGGGACAGACGAACACTGAAGCTTTCTTT. The chain joins TRBV25-1 to TRBJ1-1; 7 bases align to TRBD1. Trimming at V came to 4 bases and at J to 1 base, leaving 9 bases not matched to a gene. CDR1 is MGHDK, CDR2 SYGVNS, per germline. The CDR3 sequence is 16 residues long.

In nucleotides, the CDR3 is TGTGCCAGCTCACAGACAGGGGGCACAGATACGCAGTATTTT. This encodes CASSQTGGTDTQYF. This chain connects TRBV18 to TRBJ2-3; 8 positions agree with TRBD1. This CDR3 has 14 amino acids. Germline CDR1 KGHSH, CDR2 LQKENI. Trimming cost V 4 bases and J 1 base; bases outside gene matches: 1.

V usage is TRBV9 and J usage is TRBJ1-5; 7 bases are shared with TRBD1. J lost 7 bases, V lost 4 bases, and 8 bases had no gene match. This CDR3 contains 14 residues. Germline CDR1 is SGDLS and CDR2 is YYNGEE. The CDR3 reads CASSYDRDGQPQHF. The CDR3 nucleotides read TGTGCCAGCAGCTATGACAGGGATGGACAGCCCCAGCATTTT. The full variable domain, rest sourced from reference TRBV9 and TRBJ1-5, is DSGVTQTPKHLITATGQRVTLRCSPRSGDLSVYWYQQSLDQGLQFLIQYYNGEERAKGNILERFSAQQFPDLHSELNLSSLELGDSALYFCASSYDRDGQPQHFGDGTRLSIL.

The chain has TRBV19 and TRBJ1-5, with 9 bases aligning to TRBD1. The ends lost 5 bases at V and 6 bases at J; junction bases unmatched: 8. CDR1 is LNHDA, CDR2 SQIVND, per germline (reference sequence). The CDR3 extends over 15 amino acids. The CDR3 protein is CASSQVGTGIQPQHF. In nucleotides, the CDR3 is TGTGCCAGTAGTCAAGTGGGGACAGGGATTCAGCCCCAGCATTTT. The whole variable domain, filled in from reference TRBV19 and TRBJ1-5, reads DGGITQSPKYLFRKEGQNVTLSCEQNLNHDAMYWYRQDPGQGLRLIYYSQIVNDFQKGDIAEGYSVSREKKESFPLTVTSAQKNPTAFYLCASSQVGTGIQPQHFGDGTRLSIL.

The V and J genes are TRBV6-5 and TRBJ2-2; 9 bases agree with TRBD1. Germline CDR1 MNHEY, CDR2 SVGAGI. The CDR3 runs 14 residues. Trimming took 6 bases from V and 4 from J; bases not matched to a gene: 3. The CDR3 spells CASRVTGGTGELFF. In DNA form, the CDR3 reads TGTGCCAGCAGGGTGACAGGGGGCACCGGGGAGCTGTTTTTT.

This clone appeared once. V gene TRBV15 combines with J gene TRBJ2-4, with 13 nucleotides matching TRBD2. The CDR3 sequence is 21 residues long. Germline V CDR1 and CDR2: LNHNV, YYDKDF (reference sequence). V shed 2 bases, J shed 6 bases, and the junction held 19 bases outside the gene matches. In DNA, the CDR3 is TGTGCCACCAGCAGATACGGCCTTTGGACTAGCGGGGGTTCTGAGGGAAACATTCAGTACTTC. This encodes CATSRYGLWTSGGSEGNIQYF.